This TCR beta chain originates from a study of beta chain features in type 1 diabetes. A word on this clone: Its antigen is currently unknown.

Expressed TCRB transcripts got sequenced, as all isolated RNA was reverse transcribed. The read count averaged about 3.57 million across naive, central memory and regulatory T cell samples. Data came from immunoSEQ multiplex PCR; TCRdb stores just in-frame clones and leaves some out. This table has some 700,000 clones, about an eighth appearing once. The CDR3 contains 13 residues. Trimming stripped 3 bases from V and 0 bases from J, with 9 bases between. Germline V CDR1 and CDR2: GTSNPN, SVGIG (reference sequence). Broader study findings: Type 1 diabetes patients had TCRB CDR3s that were shorter (moderately but significantly so) in all four CD4+ subsets.

What was sequenced was naive CD4+ T cells from blood. The chain is built from TRBV30 and TRBJ2-7, with D perhaps assigned TRBD1 or TRBD2 (5 bases each). The receptor was isolated from a man aged 18 to 30 with type 1 diabetes. The CDR3 reads CAWRQAGSYEQYF. CDR3 nucleotide sequence: TGTGCCTGGAGACAGGCGGGCTCCTACGAGCAGTACTTC.